The TCR beta chain under discussion was sequenced for a study of CD8 T cells in Susac syndrome. Findings and caveats of the study: By the study's own acknowledgment, its TCR sequencing and HLA analysis included relatively few individuals.

The healthy controls were matched to patients by age and sex. CD8+ and CD4+ T cells were negatively isolated; TEMRA cells were FACS-enriched. As to this clonotype: Antigen specificity is unknown.

This CDR3 has 15 amino acids. The V gene lost 4 bases and the J gene lost 3 bases, with 15 bases spanning the gap. The V gene's germline CDR1 is MGHRA and CDR2 YSYEKL. Random hexamers primed reverse transcription of about 0.5 to 1 ug RNA. Amplification of TCR beta CDR3 was carried out by immunoSEQ multiplex PCR, which covered 54 Vbeta and 13 Jbeta segments. TCRdb fed the immunoSEQ multiplex PCR reads into MiXCR, producing one record per CDR3 protein. The sample lists about 110,000 distinct CDR3 sequences; 96% were seen once. Sequencing was carried out using CD4+ T cells from PBMCs. The chain carries TRBV4-1 and TRBJ1-1; weak D call: TRBD1 (6 bases). The sequence derives from a human donor in good health. This CDR3 reads CASSPRGAGDTEAFF. The CDR3 region has the DNA TGCGCCAGCAGCCCTAGAGGGGCAGGGGACACTGAAGCTTTCTTT.